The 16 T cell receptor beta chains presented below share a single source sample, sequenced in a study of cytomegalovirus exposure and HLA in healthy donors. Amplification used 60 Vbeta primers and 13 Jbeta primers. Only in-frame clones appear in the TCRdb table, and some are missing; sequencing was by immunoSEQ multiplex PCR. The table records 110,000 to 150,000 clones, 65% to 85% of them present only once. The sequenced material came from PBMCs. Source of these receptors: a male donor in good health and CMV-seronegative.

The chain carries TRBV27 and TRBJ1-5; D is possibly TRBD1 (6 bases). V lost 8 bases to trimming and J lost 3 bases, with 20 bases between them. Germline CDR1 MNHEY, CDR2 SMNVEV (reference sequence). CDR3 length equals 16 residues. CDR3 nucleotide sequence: TGTGCCAGCGCTACAAGTCGGGGGGGCTCCAATCAGCCCCAGCATTTT. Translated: CASATSRGGSNQPQHF.

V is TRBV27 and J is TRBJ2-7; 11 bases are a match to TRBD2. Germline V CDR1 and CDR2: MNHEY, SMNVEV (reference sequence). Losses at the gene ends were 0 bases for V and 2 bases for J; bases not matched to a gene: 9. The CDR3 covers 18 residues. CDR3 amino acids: CASSLSRGTSGPTYEQYF. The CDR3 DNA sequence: TGTGCCAGCAGTTTATCGCGAGGGACTAGCGGACCCACCTACGAGCAGTACTTC.

CDR3 coding DNA: TGTGCCAGCAGCTATCGACTAGCGGGGACGGCTGAGCAGTTCTTC. Protein product: CASSYRLAGTAEQFF. The chain couples TRBV13 to TRBJ2-1; 11 nucleotides line up with TRBD2. V lost 4 bases and J lost 9; bases outside the gene matches: 8. Germline loops: CDR1 PRHDT, CDR2 FYEKMQ (reference sequence). There are 15 residues in the CDR3.

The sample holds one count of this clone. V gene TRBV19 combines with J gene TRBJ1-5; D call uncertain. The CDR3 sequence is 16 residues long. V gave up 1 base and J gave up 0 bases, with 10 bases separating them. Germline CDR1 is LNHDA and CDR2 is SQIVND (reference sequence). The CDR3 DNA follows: TGTGCCAGTAGTATAGGGACTCGGGGTAGCAATCAGCCCCAGCATTTT. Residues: CASSIGTRGSNQPQHF.

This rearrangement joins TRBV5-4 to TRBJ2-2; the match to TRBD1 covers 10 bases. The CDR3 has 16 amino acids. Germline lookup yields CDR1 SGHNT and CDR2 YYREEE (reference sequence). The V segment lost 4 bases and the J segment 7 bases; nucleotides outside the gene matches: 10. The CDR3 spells CASSRRDRGRGGELFF. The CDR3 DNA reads TGTGCCAGCAGCCGCCGGGACAGGGGAAGGGGCGGGGAGCTGTTTTTT.

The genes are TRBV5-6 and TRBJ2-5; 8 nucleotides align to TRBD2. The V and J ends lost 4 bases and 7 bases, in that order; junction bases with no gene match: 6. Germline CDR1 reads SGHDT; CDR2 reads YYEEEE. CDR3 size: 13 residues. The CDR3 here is CASSRGGLGTQYF. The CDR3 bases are TGTGCCAGCAGCCGGGGGGGGTTAGGGACCCAGTACTTC.

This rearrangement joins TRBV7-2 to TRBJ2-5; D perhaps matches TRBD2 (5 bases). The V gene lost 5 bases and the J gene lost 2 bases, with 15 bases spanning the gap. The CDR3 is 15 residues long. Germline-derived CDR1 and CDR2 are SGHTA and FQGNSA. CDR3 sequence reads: CASSTTAGVQETQYF. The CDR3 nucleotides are TGTGCCAGCAGCACAACTGCGGGTGTTCAAGAGACCCAGTACTTC.

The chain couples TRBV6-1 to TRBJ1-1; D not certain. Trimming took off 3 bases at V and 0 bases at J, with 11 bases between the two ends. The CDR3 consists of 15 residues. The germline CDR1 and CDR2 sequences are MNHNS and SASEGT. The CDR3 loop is CASSDGGSMNTEAFF. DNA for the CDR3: TGTGCCAGCAGTGATGGAGGGTCAATGAACACTGAAGCTTTCTTT.

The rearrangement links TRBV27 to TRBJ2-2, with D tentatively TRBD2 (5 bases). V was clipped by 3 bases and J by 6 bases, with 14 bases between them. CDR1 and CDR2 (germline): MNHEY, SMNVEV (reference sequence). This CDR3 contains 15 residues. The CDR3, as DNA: TGTGCCAGCAGTTTTGACGGGGTTAGCGCCGGGGAGCTGTTTTTT. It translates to CASSFDGVSAGELFF.

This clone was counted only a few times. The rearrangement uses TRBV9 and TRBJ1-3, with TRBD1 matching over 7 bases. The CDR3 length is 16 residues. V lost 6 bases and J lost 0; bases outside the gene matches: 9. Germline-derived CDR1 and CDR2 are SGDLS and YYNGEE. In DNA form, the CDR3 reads TGTGCCAGCACCCAGGGGGAGGCCCTCTCTGGAAACACCATATATTTT. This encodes CASTQGEALSGNTIYF.

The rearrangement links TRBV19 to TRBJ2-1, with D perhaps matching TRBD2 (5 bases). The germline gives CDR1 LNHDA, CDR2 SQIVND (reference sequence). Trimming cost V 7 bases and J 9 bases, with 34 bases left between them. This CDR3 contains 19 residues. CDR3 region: CASTQEGPGFRRVRSEQFF. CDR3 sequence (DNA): TGTGCCAGTACTCAAGAAGGGCCGGGGTTTAGACGAGTGAGAAGTGAGCAGTTCTTC.

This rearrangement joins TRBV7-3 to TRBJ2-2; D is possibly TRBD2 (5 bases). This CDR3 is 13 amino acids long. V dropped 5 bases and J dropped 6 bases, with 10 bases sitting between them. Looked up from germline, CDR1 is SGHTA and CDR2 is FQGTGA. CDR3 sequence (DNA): TGTGCCAGCAGCCCCCCCGGGGCCGGGGAGCTGTTTTTT. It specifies CASSPPGAGELFF.

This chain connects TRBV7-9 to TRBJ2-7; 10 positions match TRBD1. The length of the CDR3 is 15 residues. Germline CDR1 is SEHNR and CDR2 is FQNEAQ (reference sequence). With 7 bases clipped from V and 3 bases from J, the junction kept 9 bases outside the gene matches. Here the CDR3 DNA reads TGTGCCAGCATCCTTGATCGGGACAGGGGCTACGAGCAGTACTTC. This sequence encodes CASILDRDRGYEQYF.

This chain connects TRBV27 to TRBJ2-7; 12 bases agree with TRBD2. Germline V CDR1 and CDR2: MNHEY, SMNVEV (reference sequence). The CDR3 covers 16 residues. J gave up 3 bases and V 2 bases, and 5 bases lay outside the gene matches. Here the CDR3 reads CASSLKTSGRFYEQYF. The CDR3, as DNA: TGTGCCAGCAGTTTAAAGACTAGCGGGAGATTCTACGAGCAGTACTTC.

CDR3 in amino acids: CASSQDLDNIHYGYTF. The CDR3 coding sequence is TGCGCCAGCAGCCAAGATCTGGACAATATTCACTATGGCTACACCTTC. The chain links TRBV4-3 to TRBJ1-2; the D gene is possibly TRBD1 (5 bases). V lost 0 bases and J lost 3, with 14 bases in between. Germline V gives CDR1 LGHNA, CDR2 YSLEER. The CDR3 sequence is 16 residues long.

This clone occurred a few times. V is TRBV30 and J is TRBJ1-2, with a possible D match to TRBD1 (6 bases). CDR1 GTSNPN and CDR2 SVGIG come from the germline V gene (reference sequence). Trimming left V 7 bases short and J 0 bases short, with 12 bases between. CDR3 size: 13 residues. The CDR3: CASADRANYGYTF. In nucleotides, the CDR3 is TGTGCCTCAGCGGACAGAGCTAACTATGGCTACACCTTC.